The 17 T cell receptor beta chains presented below share a single source sample, sequenced in a study of T cells in localized non-small cell lung cancer. Sequencing used immunoSEQ multiplex PCR; TCRdb keeps in-frame clones, though not all of them. Of some 71,000 clones in the sample, approximately 84% were seen once. Sequences were derived from peripheral blood, sampled before any cancer treatment. The receptors were gathered from a female donor over 55 with stage I lung adenocarcinoma.

This sequence joins TRBV10-3 and TRBJ1-3; 9 nucleotides align to TRBD1. The V gene end was trimmed by 10 bases and the J gene end by 7 bases; junction bases not matched to a gene: 11. The CDR3 runs to 14 residues. Germline V gene lookup returns CDR1 ENHRY and CDR2 SYGVKD. CDR3 protein: CASLRDRVPNTIYF. CDR3 DNA sequence: TGTGCCAGCCTCCGGGACAGGGTTCCTAACACCATATATTTT.

The CDR3 nucleotides are TGTGCCTGGGACCGGGGACCCCCGGGGGGAACCTTC. It encodes CAWDRGPPGGTF. The rearrangement uses TRBV30 and TRBJ1-2; weak D call: TRBD1 (5 bases). V dropped 5 bases and J dropped 14 bases, with 21 bases sitting between them. The CDR3 loop spans 12 amino acids. Germline-derived CDR1 and CDR2 are GTSNPN and SVGIG (reference sequence).

This chain links TRBV5-1 with TRBJ1-2, with TRBD1 identical over 9 bases. The CDR3 covers 16 residues. Germline V gene sequence: CDR1 SGHRS, CDR2 YFSETQ. V lost 3 bases and J lost 4; bases outside the gene matches: 10. CDR3 nucleotide sequence: TGCGCCAGCAGCTACAGAGACAGGGGGATATCCTATGGCTACACCTTC. Amino acids: CASSYRDRGISYGYTF.

The chain carries TRBV13 and TRBJ1-5; D gene unclear. Germline CDR1 is PRHDT and CDR2 is FYEKMQ (reference sequence). The V gene lost 3 bases and the J gene lost 3 bases, with 9 bases spanning the gap. The CDR3 covers 14 residues. The CDR3 region is CASSFAGNNQPQHF. In DNA, the CDR3 is TGTGCCAGCAGCTTTGCGGGGAACAATCAGCCCCAGCATTTT.

This rearrangement joins TRBV14 to TRBJ2-1; TRBD1 matches 12 bases. CDR1 is SGHDN, CDR2 FVKESK, per germline. The CDR3 loop spans 14 amino acids. Unmatched junction bases numbered 10, after V lost 11 bases and J lost 8 bases. This CDR3 reads CASRGTGGMDEQFF. In DNA, the CDR3 is TGTGCCTCCAGGGGGACAGGGGGCATGGATGAGCAGTTCTTC.

This sequence joins TRBV9 and TRBJ1-3; D is undetermined. Germline lookup yields CDR1 SGDLS and CDR2 YYNGEE. CDR3 length: 15 residues. Trimming stripped 0 bases from V and 2 bases from J, with 9 bases between. The CDR3 protein is CASSVGPGPGNTIYF. DNA of the CDR3: TGTGCCAGCAGCGTAGGGCCCGGACCTGGAAACACCATATATTTT.

This chain links TRBV5-1 with TRBJ1-1; TRBD1 aligns across 7 bases. Per germline, CDR1 SGHRS and CDR2 YFSETQ. Losses at the gene ends were 4 bases for V and 7 bases for J; bases not matched to a gene: 13. The CDR3 totals 15 residues. The CDR3 nucleotides read TGCGCCAGCAGCCTTCAACTACAGGGGATAAGTGAAGCTTTCTTT. This translates into CASSLQLQGISEAFF.

This clone was seen a single time. The chain recombines TRBV11-3 with TRBJ2-3; the match to TRBD2 covers 10 bases. After removal of 1 base from V and 5 bases from J, the junction contained 3 bases not matched to a gene. The CDR3 extends over 15 amino acids. Germline CDR1 reads SGHNT; CDR2 reads YENEEA. CDR3: CASSLVLAGQDTQYF. The CDR3 DNA reads TGTGCCAGCAGCTTAGTACTAGCGGGACAAGATACGCAGTATTTT.

This clone was seen only a few times. V usage is TRBV4-2 and J usage is TRBJ1-2; D is possibly TRBD1 (6 bases). The germline V gene encodes CDR1 LGHNA and CDR2 YNFKEQ. This CDR3 has 15 residues. The V end was cut by 0 bases, the J end by 2 bases, with 10 bases between. The CDR3 region is CASSQDDRRNYGYTF. CDR3 coding DNA: TGTGCCAGCAGCCAAGATGACAGGAGGAACTATGGCTACACCTTC.

The gene calls are TRBV5-1 and TRBJ2-2; D gene uncertain. With 0 bases removed from V and 6 bases from J, the gap between germline ends came to 9 bases. Germline V gene sequence: CDR1 SGHRS, CDR2 YFSETQ. There are 14 residues in the CDR3. CDR3 loop: CASSLGSHAGELFF. The CDR3 DNA reads as TGCGCCAGCAGCTTGGGGAGTCACGCCGGGGAGCTGTTTTTT.

The J gene is TRBJ2-3, the V gene TRBV5-6, with D perhaps TRBD2 (6 bases). The CDR3 runs to 17 residues. V was shortened by 4 bases and J by 0 bases, with 18 bases between the two germline ends. The germline V gene encodes CDR1 SGHDT and CDR2 YYEEEE. This chain's CDR3 is CASSLGLWGDSTDTQYF. In DNA, the CDR3 is TGTGCCAGCAGCCTCGGATTATGGGGGGATAGCACAGATACGCAGTATTTT.

The chain joins TRBV9 to TRBJ2-6; tentatively, D is TRBD1 or TRBD2 (6 bases each). Germline loops: CDR1 SGDLS, CDR2 YYNGEE. V was clipped by 0 bases and J by 3 bases, with 13 bases between them. CDR3 size: 17 residues. The CDR3: CASSVVQGGSGANVLTF. The DNA of the CDR3 is TGTGCCAGCAGCGTAGTACAGGGAGGTAGTGGGGCCAACGTCCTGACTTTC.

The chain combines TRBV29-1 with TRBJ2-7; 15 nucleotides align to TRBD2. The CDR3 runs 15 residues. The germline gives CDR1 SQVTM, CDR2 ANQGSEA. V lost 6 bases to trimming and J lost 5 bases; unmatched junction nucleotides: 8. The chain's CDR3 is CSVRGLAGGYDEQYF. The CDR3 DNA is TGCAGCGTCAGGGGACTAGCGGGAGGATACGACGAGCAGTACTTC.

This clone was counted a single time. The V and J genes are TRBV30 and TRBJ2-1; D is perhaps TRBD2 (6 bases). The V gene's germline CDR1 is GTSNPN and CDR2 SVGIG (reference sequence). The CDR3 runs to 12 residues. V shed 0 bases and J shed 7 bases, with 7 bases lying between them. For the CDR3, the DNA is TGTGCCTGGAGTGTTGCGGGGAATGAGCAGTTCTTC. The encoded protein is CAWSVAGNEQFF.

This rearrangement joins TRBV27 to TRBJ1-2; D is possibly TRBD1 (6 bases). V dropped 5 bases and J dropped 4 bases, with 20 bases sitting between them. This CDR3 region has 16 residues. CDR1 is MNHEY, CDR2 SMNVEV, per germline (reference sequence). The CDR3 region is CASSLNQRQEGYGYTF. CDR3 in DNA: TGTGCCAGCAGTCTCAACCAGAGACAGGAGGGCTATGGCTACACCTTC.

The chain couples TRBV19 to TRBJ2-1, with D tentatively TRBD1 (5 bases). The CDR3 totals 11 residues. V lost 3 bases, J lost 11 bases, and 8 bases lay in between. The germline CDR1 and CDR2 sequences are LNHDA and SQIVND (reference sequence). In DNA form, the CDR3 reads TGTGCCAGTAGTATCCAGGGTAAGCAGTTCTTC. It yields the protein CASSIQGKQFF.

The gene calls are TRBV6-1 and TRBJ2-7; D gene ambiguous. The CDR3 covers 12 residues. The V and J ends lost 7 bases and 0 bases respectively, with 7 bases between them. Looked up from germline, CDR1 is MNHNS and CDR2 is SASEGT. CDR3 sequence reads: CASTSGSYEQYF. DNA for the CDR3: TGTGCCAGCACCTCAGGCTCCTACGAGCAGTACTTC.